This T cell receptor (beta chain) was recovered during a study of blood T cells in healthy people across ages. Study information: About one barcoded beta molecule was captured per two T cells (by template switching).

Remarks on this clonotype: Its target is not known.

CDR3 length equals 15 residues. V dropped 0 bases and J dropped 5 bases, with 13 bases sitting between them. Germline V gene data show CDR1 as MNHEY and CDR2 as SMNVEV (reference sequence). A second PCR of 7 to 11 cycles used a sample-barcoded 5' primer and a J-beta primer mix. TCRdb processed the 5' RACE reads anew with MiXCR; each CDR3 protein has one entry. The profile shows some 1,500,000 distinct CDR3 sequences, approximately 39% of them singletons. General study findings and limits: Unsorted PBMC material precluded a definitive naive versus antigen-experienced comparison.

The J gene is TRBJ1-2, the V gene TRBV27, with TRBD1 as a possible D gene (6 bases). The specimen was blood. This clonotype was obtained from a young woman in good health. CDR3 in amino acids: CASSLSATGAYGYTF. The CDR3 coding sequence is TGTGCCAGCAGTTTATCAGCCACGGGGGCGTATGGCTACACCTTC.